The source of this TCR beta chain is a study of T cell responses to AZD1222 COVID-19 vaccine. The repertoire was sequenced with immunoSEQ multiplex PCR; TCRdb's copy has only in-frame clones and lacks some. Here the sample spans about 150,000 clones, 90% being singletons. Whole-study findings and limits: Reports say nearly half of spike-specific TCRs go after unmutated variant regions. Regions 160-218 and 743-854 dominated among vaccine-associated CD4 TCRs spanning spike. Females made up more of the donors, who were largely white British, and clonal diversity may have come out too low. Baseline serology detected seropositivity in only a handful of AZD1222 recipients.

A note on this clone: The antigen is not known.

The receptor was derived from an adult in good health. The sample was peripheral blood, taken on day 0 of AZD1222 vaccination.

CDR3 sequence: CASSVGHNNQPQHF. The CDR3 region has the DNA TGTGCCAGCAGCGTGGGACACAACAATCAGCCCCAGCATTTT. This chain links TRBV2 with TRBJ1-5, with a possible D match to TRBD1 (6 bases). CDR3 length: 14 amino acids. Germline CDR1 and CDR2: SNHLY and FYNNEI. V lost 6 bases and J lost 3, with 12 bases in between.